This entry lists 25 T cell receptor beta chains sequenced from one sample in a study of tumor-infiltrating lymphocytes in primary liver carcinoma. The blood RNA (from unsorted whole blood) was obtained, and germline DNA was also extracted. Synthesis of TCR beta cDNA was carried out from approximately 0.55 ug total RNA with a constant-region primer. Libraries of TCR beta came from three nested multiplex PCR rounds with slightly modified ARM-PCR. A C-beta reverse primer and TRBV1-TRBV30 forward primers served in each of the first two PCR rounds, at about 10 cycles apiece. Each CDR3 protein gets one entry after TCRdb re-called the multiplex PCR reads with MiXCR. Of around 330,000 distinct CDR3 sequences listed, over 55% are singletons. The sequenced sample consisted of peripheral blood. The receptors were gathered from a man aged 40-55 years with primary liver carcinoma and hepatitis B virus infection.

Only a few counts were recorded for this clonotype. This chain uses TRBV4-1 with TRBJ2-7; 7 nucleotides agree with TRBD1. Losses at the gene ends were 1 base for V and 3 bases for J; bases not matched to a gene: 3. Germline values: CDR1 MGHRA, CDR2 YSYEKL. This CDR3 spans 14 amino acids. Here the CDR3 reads CASSQATGSYEQYF. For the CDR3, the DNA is TGCGCCAGCAGCCAAGCGACAGGGAGCTACGAGCAGTACTTC.

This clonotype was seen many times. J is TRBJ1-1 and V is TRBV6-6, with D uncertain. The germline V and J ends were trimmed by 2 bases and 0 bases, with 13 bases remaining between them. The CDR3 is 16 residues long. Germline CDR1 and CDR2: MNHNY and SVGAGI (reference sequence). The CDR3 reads CASSYERVGLNTEAFF. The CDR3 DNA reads TGTGCCAGCAGTTACGAACGCGTCGGGTTGAACACTGAAGCTTTCTTT.

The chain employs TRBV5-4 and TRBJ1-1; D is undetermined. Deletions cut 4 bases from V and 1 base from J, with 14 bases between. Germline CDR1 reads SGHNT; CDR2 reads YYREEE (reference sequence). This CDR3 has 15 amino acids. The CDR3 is CASSLYPEGNTEAFF. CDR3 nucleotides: TGTGCCAGCAGCCTATACCCGGAGGGGAACACTGAAGCTTTCTTT.

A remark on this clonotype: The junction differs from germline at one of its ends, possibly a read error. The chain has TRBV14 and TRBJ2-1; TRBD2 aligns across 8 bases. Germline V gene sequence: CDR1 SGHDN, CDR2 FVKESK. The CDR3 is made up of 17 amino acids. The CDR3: CTSSQYEAGLAYNEQFF. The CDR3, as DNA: TGTACCAGCAGCCAATACGAGGCTGGACTAGCTTACAATGAGCAGTTCTTC.

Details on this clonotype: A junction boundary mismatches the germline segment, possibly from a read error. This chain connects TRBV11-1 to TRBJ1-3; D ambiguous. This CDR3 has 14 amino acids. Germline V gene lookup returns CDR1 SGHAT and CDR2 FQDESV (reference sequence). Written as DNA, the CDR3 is TGTGCCAACAGCTTATGGCGGACTGGAAACGCCATATACTTT. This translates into CANSLWRTGNAIYF.

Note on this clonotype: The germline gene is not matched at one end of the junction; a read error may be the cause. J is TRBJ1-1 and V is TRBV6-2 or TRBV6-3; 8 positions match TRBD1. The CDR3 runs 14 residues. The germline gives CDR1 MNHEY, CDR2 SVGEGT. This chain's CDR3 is CASSYCDRGAEAFF. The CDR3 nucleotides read TGTGCCAGCAGCTACTGTGACAGGGGCGCTGAAGCTTTCTTT.

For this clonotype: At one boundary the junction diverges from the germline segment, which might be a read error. The CDR3 DNA is TGCGCCAGTAGCTTCCTAACTAGAGGGCAAGATACGCAGTATTTT. Its protein is CASSFLTRGQDTQYF. This chain uses TRBV5-1 with TRBJ2-3, with TRBD2 as a possible D gene (5 bases). There are 15 residues in the CDR3. Germline loops: CDR1 SGHRS, CDR2 YFSETQ.

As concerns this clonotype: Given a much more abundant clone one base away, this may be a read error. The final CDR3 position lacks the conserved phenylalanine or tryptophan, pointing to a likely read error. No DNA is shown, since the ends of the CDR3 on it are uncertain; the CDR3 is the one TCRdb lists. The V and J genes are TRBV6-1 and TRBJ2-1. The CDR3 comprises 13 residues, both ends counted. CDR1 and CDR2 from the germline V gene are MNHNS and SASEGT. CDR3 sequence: CASCDRGLKHPHV.

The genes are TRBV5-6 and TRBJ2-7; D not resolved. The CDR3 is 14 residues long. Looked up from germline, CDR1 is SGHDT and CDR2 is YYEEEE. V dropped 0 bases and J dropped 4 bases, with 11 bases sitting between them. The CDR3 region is CASSLVGNEYEQYF. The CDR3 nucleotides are TGTGCCAGCAGCTTGGTAGGGAATGAGTACGAGCAGTACTTC.

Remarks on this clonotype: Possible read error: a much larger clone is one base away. CDR3: CASLGGAYRDLTDTQYF. CDR3 nucleotide sequence: TGTGCCAGTCTGGGGGGGGCTTATCGGGACCTCACAGATACGCAGTATTTT. V usage is TRBV6-1 and J usage is TRBJ2-3, with D tentatively TRBD2 (7 bases). Germline V CDR1 and CDR2: MNHNS, SASEGT. The V and J ends lost 9 bases and 2 bases respectively, with 24 bases between them. The CDR3 sequence is 17 residues long.

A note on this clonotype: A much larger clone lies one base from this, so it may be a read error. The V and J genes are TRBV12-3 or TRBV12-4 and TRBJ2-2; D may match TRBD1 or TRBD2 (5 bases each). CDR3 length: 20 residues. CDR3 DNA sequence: TGTGCCTGCAGTTCACCCGTTAATGGGGGAGACCGAGGGAACACCGGGGAGCTGTTTTTT. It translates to CACSSPVNGGDRGNTGELFF.

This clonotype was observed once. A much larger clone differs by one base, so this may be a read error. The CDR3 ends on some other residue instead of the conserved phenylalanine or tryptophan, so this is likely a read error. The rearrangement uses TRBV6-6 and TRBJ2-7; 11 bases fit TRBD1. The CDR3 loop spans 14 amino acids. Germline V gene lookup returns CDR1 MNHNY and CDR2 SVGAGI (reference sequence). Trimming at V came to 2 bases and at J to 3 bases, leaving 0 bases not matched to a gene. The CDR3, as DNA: TGTGCCAGCAGTTACGGGACAGGGGGCTACGAGCAGTACTAC. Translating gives CASSYGTGGYEQYY.

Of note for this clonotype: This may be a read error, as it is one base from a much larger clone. CDR3 protein: CSVENDERGNAGELFF. CDR3 nucleotide sequence: TGCAGCGTTGAAAATGACGAGCGGGGGAACGCCGGGGAGCTGTTTTTT. The chain has TRBV29-1 and TRBJ2-2; 8 nucleotides agree with TRBD2. The CDR3 spans 16 residues. CDR1 is SQVTM and CDR2 is ANQGSEA in the germline V gene.

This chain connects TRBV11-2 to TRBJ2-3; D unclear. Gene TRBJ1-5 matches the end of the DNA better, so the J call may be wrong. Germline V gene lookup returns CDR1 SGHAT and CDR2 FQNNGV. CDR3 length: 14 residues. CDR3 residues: CASSSPPVTDTQHF. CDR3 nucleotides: TGTGCCAGCAGCTCCCCCCCCGTCACAGATACTCAGCATTTT.

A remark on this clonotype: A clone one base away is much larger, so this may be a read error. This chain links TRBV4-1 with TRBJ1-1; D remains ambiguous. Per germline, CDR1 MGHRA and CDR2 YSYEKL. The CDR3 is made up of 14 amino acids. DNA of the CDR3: TGCGCCAGCAGCCACCCGACGGGGAACACTGGAGCTTTCTTT. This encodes CASSHPTGNTGAFF.

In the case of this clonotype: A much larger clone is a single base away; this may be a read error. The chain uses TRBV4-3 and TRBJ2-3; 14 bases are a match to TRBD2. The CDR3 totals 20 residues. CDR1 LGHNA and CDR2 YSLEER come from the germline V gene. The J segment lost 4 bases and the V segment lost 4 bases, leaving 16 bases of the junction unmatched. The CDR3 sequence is CASSPSRRLAGGESADTQYF. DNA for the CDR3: TGCGCCAGCAGCCCCTCCCGGAGACTAGCGGGAGGGGAGTCGGCAGATACGCAGTATTTT.

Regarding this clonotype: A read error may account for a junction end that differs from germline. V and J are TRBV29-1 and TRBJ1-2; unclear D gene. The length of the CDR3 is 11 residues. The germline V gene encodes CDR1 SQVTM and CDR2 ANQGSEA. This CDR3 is CSVDGLYDYTF. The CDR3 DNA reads TGCAGCGTTGACGGACTCTATGACTACACCTTC.

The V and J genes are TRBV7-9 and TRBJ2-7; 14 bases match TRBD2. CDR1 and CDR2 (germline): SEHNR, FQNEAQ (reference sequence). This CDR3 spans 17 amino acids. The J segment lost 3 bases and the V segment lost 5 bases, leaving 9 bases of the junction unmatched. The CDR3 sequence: CASSPGTSGSKYYEQYF. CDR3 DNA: TGTGCCAGCAGCCCAGGGACTAGCGGGAGTAAGTACTACGAGCAGTACTTC.

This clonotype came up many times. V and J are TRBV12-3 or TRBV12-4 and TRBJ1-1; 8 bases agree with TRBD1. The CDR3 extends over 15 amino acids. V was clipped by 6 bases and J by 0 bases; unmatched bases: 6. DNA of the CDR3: TGTGCCAGCAGCGGACGACAGGGGTTGAACACTGAAGCTTTCTTT. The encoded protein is CASSGRQGLNTEAFF.

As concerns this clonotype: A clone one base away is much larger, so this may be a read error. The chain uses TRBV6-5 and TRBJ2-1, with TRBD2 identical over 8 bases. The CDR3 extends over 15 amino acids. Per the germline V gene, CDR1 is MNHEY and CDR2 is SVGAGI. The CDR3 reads CASSRSGRFGNEQLF. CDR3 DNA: TGTGCCAGCAGCCGAAGCGGGAGATTCGGCAATGAGCAGCTCTTC.

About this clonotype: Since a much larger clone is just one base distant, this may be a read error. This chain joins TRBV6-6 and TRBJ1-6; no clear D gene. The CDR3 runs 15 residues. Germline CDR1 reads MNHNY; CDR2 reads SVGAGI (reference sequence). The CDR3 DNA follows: TGTGCCAGCAGTAAACTTGGACCATCCGATTCACTCCTCCACTTT. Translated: CASSKLGPSDSLLHF.

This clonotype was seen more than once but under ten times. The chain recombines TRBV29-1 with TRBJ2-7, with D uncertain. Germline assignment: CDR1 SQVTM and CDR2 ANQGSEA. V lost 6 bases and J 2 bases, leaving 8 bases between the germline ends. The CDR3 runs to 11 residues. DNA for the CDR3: TGCAGCGTATCAACAGCCTACGAGCAGTACTTC. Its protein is CSVSTAYEQYF.

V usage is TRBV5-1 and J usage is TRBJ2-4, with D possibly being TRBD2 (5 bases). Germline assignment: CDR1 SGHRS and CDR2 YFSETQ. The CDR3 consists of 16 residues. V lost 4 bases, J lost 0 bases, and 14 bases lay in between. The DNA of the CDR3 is TGCGCCAGCAGCCTGAGGACTCCCTTAGCCAAAAACATTCAGTACTTC. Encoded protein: CASSLRTPLAKNIQYF.

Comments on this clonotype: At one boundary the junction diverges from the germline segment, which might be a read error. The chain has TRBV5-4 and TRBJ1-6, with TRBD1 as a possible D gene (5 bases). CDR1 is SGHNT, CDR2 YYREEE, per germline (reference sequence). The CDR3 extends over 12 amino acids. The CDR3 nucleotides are TGTGCCAGCACCGGACAAGGGTCACCCTTCCACTTT. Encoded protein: CASTGQGSPFHF.

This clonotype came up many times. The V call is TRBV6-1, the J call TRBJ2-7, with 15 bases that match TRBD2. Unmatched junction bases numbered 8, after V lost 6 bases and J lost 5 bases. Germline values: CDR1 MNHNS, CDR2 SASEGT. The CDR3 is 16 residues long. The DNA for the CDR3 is TGTGCCAGCAGCCAGAGACGGACTAGCGGGAGGGACGAGCAGTACTTC. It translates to CASSQRRTSGRDEQYF.